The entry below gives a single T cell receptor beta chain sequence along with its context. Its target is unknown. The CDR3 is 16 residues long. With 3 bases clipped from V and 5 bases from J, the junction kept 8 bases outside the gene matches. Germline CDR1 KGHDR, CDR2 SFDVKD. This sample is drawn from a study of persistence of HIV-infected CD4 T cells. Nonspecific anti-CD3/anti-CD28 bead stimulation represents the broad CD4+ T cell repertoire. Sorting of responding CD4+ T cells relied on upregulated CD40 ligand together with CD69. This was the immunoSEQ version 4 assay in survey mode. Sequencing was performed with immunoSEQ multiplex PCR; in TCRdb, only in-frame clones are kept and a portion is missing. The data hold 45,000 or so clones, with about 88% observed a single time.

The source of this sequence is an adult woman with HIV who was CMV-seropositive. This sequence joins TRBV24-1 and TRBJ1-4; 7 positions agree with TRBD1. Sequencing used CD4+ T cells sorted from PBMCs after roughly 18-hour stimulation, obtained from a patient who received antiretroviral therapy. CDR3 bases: TGTGCCACCAGTGATCCCGGAGGGGGCGGAAATGAAAAACTGTTTTTT. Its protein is CATSDPGGGGNEKLFF.